This TCR beta chain was recorded in a study of blood T cell repertoires in COVID-19 (dated by TCRdb to about 2020). About the investigation overall: Samples covering the acute and convalescent phases of COVID-19 were provided by collaborators in the United States, Italy and Spain. The material from the prospective study consisted of cDNA or gDNA derived from T cells, B-cell-depleted T cells, or PBMCs. Subjects who had been exposed to COVID-19, were actively infected with it, or had recovered from it provided the deeply sampled blood TCRbeta repertoires that made up the dataset. The repertoires were made available in a free public database intended to serve as a resource for research on the immune response to SARS-CoV-2. Samples came from the ongoing ImmuneRACE study (first 160 participants) plus 1,254 subjects from 6 global collaborators. Nearly every sample came with metadata listing a de-identified subject ID, COVID-19 status, age in years and sex. Where HLA class I and class II types were available, the types were taken from metadata supplied by the sample provider, not from assay-based typing.

Paper-wide results and their limitations: The quantity of clinical and demographic metadata differed by source and by participant and was supplied without curation.

The immunoSEQ Assay, a bias-controlled multiplex PCR, was used to amplify TCRbeta CDR3 regions from genomic DNA. From the authors' description of their analysis: The number of nucleated cells in each sample was estimated from the amplification of reference gene primers within the assay. To quantify the absolute abundance of each unique TCRbeta CDR3 rearrangement, sequence reads were collapsed and filtered. Productive Simpson clonality was computed per sample as the square root of Simpson's diversity index over productive rearrangements. In its TCRdb copy, this immuneACCESS table keeps in-frame sequences only and misses some clones. Where compared with another copy, unresolved V genes explain less than half of these, and the others have no known cause. V and J calls plus clone size are reproduced from that table; the DNA served to infer D and trimming. Counted in this sample were approximately 360,000 clones; approximately 87% of them appeared once. The ten largest clones add up to approximately 1% of the sample.

There are 12 amino acids in the CDR3, from cysteine to phenylalanine inclusive. Only the CDR3 part of the read is kept: 36 bases, read in frame from the first base. Sequences SNHLY (CDR1) and FYNNEI (CDR2) are obtained from the germline V gene. Trimming takes 8 bases off V and 6 bases off J; junction bases not matched to a gene: 6. About this clone itself: No antigen is known for it. Base qualities are not at hand, and no much larger clone is one base apart.

In the prospective study, participants were about 18 to 89 years old, resided in approximately 22 geographic areas of the United States, and were enrolled through a virtual design. To assign participants to cohorts, the prospective study relied on clinical history that participants themselves reported in a screening survey and a study questionnaire. Mobile phlebotomists in the prospective study collected whole blood, serum and a nasopharyngeal or oropharyngeal swab from every participant. Additional blood draws and questionnaires over an approximately 2-month period could optionally be provided by prospective study participants. Before DNA extraction, blood samples from the prospective study were shipped at room temperature or frozen.

The sequencing sample was made of PBMCs or T cells enriched from blood (not recorded which). The clonotype originates from a woman aged 25 to 39 with acute COVID-19. Rearrangement joined TRBV2 to TRBJ2-7; the junction holds 8 bases that match TRBD1. CDR3 protein: CASGTGYAEQYF. In nucleotides, the sequence is TGTGCCAGCGGGACAGGTTACGCCGAGCAGTACTTC.